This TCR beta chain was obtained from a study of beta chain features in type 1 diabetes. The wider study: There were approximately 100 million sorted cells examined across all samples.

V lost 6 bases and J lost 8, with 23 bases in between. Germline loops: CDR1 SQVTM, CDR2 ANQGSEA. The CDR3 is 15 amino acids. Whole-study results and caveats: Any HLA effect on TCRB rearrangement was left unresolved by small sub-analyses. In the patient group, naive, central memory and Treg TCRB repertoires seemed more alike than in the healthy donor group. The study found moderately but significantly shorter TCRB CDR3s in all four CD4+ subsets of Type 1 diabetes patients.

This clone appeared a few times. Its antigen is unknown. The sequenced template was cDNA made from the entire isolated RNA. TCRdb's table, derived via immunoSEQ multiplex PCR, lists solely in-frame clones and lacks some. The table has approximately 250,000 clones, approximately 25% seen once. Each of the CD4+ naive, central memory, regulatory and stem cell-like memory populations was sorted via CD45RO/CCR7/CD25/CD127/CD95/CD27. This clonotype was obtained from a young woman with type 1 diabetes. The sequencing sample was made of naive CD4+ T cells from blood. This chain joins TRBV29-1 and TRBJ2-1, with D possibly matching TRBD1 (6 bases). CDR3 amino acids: CSVPLLTGIRDEQFF. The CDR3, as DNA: TGCAGCGTGCCCCTTCTAACAGGGATCCGAGATGAGCAGTTCTTC.